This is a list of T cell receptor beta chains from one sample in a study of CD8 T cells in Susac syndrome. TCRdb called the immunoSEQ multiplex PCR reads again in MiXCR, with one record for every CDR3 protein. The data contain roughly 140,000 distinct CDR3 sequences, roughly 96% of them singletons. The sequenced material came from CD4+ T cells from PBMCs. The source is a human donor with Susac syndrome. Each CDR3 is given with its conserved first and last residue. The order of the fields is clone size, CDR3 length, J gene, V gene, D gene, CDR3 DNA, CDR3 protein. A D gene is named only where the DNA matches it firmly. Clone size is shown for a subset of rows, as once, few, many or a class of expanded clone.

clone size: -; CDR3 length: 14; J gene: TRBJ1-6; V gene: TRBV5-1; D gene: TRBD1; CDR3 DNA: TGCGCCAGCAGCTCACAGGGGACATTTTCACCCCTCCACTTT; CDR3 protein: CASSSQGTFSPLHF
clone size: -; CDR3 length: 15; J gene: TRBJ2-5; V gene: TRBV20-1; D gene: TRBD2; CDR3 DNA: TGCAGTGCCCCACTAGCGGGGGCTTCGAAAGAGACCCAGTACTTC; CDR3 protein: CSAPLAGASKETQYF
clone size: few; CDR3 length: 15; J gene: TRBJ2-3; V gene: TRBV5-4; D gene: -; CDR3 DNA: TGTGCCAGCAGCTTGGCCGGTGACAGCACAGATACGCAGTATTTT; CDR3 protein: CASSLAGDSTDTQYF
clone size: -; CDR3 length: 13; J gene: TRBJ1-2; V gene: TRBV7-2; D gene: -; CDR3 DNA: TGTGCCAGCAGCCAACCGACGATCTCTGGCTACACCTTC; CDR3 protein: CASSQPTISGYTF
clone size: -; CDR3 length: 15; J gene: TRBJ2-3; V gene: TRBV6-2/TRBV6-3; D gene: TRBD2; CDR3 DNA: TGTGCCAGCAGTTACGTAGCGGGAGACATGGATACGCAGTATTTT; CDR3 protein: CASSYVAGDMDTQYF
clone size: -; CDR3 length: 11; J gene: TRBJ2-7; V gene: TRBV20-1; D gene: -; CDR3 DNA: TGCAGTGCCCCTGCTACGGACGAGCAGTACTTC; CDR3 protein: CSAPATDEQYF
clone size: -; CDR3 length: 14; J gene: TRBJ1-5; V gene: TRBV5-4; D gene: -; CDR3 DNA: TGTGCCAGCAGCCTGGGGGGGGGCACACAGCCCCAGCATTTT; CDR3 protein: CASSLGGGTQPQHF
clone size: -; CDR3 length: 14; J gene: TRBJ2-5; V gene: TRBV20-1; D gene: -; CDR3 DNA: TGCAGTGCGCATACTACAGGGAGGGCAGAGACCCAGTACTTC; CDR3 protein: CSAHTTGRAETQYF
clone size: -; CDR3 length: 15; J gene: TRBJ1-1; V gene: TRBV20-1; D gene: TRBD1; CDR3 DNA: TGCAGTGCTAGAGGACAGGGTGGCATGAACACTGAAGCTTTCTTT; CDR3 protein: CSARGQGGMNTEAFF
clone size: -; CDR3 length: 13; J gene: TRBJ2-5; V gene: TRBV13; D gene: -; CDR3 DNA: TGTGCCAGCAGAAGGGGTATACAAGAGACCCAGTACTTC; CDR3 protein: CASRRGIQETQYF
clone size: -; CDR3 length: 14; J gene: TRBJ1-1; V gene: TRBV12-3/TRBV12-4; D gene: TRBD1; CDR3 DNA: TGTGCCAGCAAGACCGGGACAGCGAACACTGAAGCTTTCTTT; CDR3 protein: CASKTGTANTEAFF
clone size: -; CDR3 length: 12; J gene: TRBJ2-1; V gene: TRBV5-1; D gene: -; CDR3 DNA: TGCGCCAGCAGCTTGGTCCTCGATGAGCAGTTCTTC; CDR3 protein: CASSLVLDEQFF
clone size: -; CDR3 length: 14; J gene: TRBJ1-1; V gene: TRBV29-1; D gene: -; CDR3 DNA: TGCAGCGTTGAAGACCCCCGGTTGGGGACTGAAGCTTTCTTT; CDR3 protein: CSVEDPRLGTEAFF
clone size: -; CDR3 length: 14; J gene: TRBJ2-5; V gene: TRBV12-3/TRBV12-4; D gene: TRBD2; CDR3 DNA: TGTGCCAGCAGTGGGACTAGCGGGGGGGAGACCCAGTACTTC; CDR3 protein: CASSGTSGGETQYF
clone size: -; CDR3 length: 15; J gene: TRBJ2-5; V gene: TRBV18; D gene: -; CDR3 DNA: TGTGCCAGCTCACCACTCTCGACAGCCCAAGAGACCCAGTACTTC; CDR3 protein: CASSPLSTAQETQYF
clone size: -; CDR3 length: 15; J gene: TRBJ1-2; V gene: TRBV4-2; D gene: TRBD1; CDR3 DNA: TGTGCCAGCAGCCAAGCGACAGGGAATTTCTATGGCTACACCTTC; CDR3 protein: CASSQATGNFYGYTF
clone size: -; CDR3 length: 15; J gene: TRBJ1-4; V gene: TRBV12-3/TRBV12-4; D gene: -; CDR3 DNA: TGTGCCAGCAGTGGCTCGTTTGCAACTAATGAAAAACTGTTTTTT; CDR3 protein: CASSGSFATNEKLFF
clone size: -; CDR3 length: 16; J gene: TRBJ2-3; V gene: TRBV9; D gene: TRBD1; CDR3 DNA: TGTGCCAGCAGCGCCCGGACAGGGCCGAGCACAGATACGCAGTATTTT; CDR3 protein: CASSARTGPSTDTQYF
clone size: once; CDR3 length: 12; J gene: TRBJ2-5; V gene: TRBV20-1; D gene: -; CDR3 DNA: TGCAGTGCTGTTAGGGGTCCGGAGACCCAGTACTTC; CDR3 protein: CSAVRGPETQYF
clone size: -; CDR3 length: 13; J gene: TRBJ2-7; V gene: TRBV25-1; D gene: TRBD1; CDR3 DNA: TGTGCCAGCATGAGGGACAGGGGCAACGAGCAGTACTTC; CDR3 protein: CASMRDRGNEQYF
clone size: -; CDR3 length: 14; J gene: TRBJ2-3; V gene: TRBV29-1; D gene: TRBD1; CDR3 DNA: TGCAGCGTTAGACGGACAGGTAGGGCAGATACGCAGTATTTT; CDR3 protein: CSVRRTGRADTQYF
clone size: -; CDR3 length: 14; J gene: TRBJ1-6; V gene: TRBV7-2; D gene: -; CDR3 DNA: TGTGCCAGCAGCTTGGGGACTATGAATTCACCCCTCCACTTT; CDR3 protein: CASSLGTMNSPLHF
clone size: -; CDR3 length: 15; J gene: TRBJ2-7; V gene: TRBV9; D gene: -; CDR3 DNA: TGTGCCAGCAGCGTACTGGACAGAGGGGCCGGCGAGCAGTACTTC; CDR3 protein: CASSVLDRGAGEQYF
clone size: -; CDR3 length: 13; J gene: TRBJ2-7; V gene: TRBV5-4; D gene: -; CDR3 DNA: TGTGCCAGCAGCTACGTTGGCTCCTACGAGCAGTACTTC; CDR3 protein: CASSYVGSYEQYF
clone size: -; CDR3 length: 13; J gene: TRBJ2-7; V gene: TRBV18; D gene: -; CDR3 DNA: TGTGCCAGCTCACCACCTGGTACCTACGAGCAGTACTTC; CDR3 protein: CASSPPGTYEQYF
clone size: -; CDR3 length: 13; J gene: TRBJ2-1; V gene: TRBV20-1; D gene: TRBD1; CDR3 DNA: TGCAGTGCTCCGGGACAGAGAAACAATGAGCAGTTCTTC; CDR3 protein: CSAPGQRNNEQFF
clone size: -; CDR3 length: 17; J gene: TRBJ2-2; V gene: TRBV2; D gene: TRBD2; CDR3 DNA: TGTGCCAGCAGAGGCCGAGGCGGGGGGGCCGGTCACGGGGAGCTGTTTTTT; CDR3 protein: CASRGRGGGAGHGELFF
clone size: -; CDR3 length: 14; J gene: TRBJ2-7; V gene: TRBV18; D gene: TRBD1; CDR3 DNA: TGTGCCAGCTCACCCGGGACAGCCTCCTACGAGCAGTACTTC; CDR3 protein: CASSPGTASYEQYF
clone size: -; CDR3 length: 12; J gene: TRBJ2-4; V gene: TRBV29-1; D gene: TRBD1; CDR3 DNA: TGCAGCCTCCGGGACAGGGGGGACATTCAGTACTTC; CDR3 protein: CSLRDRGDIQYF
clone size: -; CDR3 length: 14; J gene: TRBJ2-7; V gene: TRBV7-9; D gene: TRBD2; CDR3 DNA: TGTGCCAGCAGCCAAGCACTAGCGGGGTACGAGCAGTACTTC; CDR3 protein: CASSQALAGYEQYF
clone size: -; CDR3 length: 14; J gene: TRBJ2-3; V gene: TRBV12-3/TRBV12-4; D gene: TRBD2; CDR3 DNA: TGTGCCACCCGATCGGGACTACCGTCAGATACGCAGTATTTT; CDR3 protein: CATRSGLPSDTQYF
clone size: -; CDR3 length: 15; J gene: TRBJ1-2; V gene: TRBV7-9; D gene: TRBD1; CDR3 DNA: TGTGCCAGCAGTCGGACAGGGGGGTTGAACTATGGCTACACCTTC; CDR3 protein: CASSRTGGLNYGYTF
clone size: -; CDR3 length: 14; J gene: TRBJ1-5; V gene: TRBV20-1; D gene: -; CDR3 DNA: TGCAGTGCTAGCAGCGCTTATAGCAATCAGCCCCAGCATTTT; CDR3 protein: CSASSAYSNQPQHF
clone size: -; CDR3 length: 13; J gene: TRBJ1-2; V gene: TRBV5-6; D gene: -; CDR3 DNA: TGTGCCAGCAGCTTGAGCCAGGGAGGGGGCTACACCTTC; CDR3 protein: CASSLSQGGGYTF
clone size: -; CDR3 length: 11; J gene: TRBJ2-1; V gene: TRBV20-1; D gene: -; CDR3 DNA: TGCAGTGCCCGACAAGGGAATGAGCAGTTCTTC; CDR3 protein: CSARQGNEQFF
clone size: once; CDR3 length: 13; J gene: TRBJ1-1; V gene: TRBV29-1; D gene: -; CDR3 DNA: TGCAGCGTCCAGGGAATTGCGAACACTGAAGCTTTCTTT; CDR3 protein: CSVQGIANTEAFF
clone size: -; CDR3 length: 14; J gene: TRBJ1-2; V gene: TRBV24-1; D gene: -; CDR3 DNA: TGTGCCACCAGTGATTCGGGGGGCACTTATGGCTACACCTTC; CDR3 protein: CATSDSGGTYGYTF
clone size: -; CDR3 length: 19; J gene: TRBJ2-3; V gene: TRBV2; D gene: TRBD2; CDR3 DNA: TGTGCCAGCAGTGAGATTCCCGGGACTAGCGGGGGGGCCACAGATACGCAGTATTTT; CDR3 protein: CASSEIPGTSGGATDTQYF
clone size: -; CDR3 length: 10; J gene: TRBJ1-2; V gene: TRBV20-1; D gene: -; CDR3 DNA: TGCAGTGCTCCACAGGATGGCTACACCTTC; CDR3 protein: CSAPQDGYTF
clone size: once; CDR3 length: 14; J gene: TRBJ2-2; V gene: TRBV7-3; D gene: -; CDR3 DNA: TGTGCCAGCAGGTATCAGGGACACACCGGGGAGCTGTTTTTT; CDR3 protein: CASRYQGHTGELFF
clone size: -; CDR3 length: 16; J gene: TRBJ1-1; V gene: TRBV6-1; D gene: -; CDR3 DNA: TGTGCCAGCAGCACTACAGGCGGGGTAGGGTACACTGAAGCTTTCTTT; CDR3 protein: CASSTTGGVGYTEAFF
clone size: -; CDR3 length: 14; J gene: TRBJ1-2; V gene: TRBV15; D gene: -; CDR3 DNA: TGTGCCACCAGCTCCGGACAACCGGGACAAGGCTACACCTTC; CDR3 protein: CATSSGQPGQGYTF
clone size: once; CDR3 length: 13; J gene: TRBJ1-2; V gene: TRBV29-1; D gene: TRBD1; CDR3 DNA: TGCAGCGTTGGACAGGGGGTGGACTATGGCTACACCTTC; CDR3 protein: CSVGQGVDYGYTF
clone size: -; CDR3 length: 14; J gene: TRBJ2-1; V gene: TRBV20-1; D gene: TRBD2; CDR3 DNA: TGCAGTGCTAGCGGGACTAGCGGCTACAATGAGCAGTTCTTC; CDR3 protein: CSASGTSGYNEQFF
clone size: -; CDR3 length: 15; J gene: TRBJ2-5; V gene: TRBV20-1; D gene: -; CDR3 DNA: TGCAGTGCTAGAGATGCCCGTTCGTTGGGAGAGACCCAGTACTTC; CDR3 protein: CSARDARSLGETQYF